Shown below are 9 T cell receptor beta chains from a single sample sequenced in a study of blood T cell repertoires in COVID-19. Using immunoSEQ multiplex PCR, the repertoire was profiled, and TCRdb retains in-frame clones only, with some absent. The repertoire includes over 120,000 clones, around 80% of them detected once, and 5% to 6.5% sits in the top ten. Input material: PBMCs or T cells enriched from blood (not recorded which). The receptor set was obtained from a woman aged 45-60 years who had recovered from COVID-19.

This chain connects TRBV20-1 to TRBJ1-6; D not resolved. Germline CDR1 is DFQATT and CDR2 is SNEGSKA (reference sequence). The CDR3 consists of 14 residues. Between the trimmed V and J ends, which lost 3 bases and 7 bases, there was a span of 13 bases. The CDR3 coding sequence is TGCAGTGCTAGTGACCCATCCGGGAATTCACCCCTCCACTTT. As protein: CSASDPSGNSPLHF.

V is TRBV5-5 and J is TRBJ2-1; D not resolved. The CDR3 spans 17 residues. Trimming left V 2 bases short and J 0 bases short, with 15 bases between. The germline CDR1 and CDR2 sequences are SGHKS and YYEKEE (reference sequence). CDR3 in DNA: TGTGCCAGCAGCTTATCTCCCCATACGAGCTCCTACAATGAGCAGTTCTTC. Translating gives CASSLSPHTSSYNEQFF. Together with reference TRBV5-5 and TRBJ2-1, the CDR3 gives the full variable domain: DAGVTQSPTHLIKTRGQQVTLRCSPISGHKSVSWYQQVLGQGPQFIFQYYEKEERGRGNFPDRFSARQFPNYSSELNVNALLLGDSALYLCASSLSPHTSSYNEQFFGPGTRLTVL.

V gene TRBV7-2 combines with J gene TRBJ2-3, with D perhaps TRBD2 (5 bases). Trimming removed 0 bases at V and 9 bases at J, with 13 bases between. Germline loops: CDR1 SGHTA, CDR2 FQGNSA. The CDR3 contains 14 residues. The CDR3 DNA is TGTGCCAGCAGCTTAGCTATGGTGGGGAGCACGCAGTATTTT. It specifies CASSLAMVGSTQYF.

This chain joins TRBV27 and TRBJ2-4; D ambiguous. V was shortened by 5 bases and J by 0 bases, with 8 bases between the two germline ends. Looked up from germline, CDR1 is MNHEY and CDR2 is SMNVEV (reference sequence). This CDR3 has 14 residues. CDR3 protein: CASSPTLAKNIQYF. The CDR3 DNA follows: TGTGCCAGCAGTCCTACTCTAGCCAAAAACATTCAGTACTTC.

This rearrangement joins TRBV5-1 to TRBJ2-5; TRBD1 aligns across 12 bases. The germline V gene has CDR1 SGHRS and CDR2 YFSETQ. This CDR3 has 17 amino acids. Trimming cost V 4 bases and J 2 bases; bases outside gene matches: 9. CDR3 amino acids: CASSPGQGASGQETQYF. CDR3 DNA: TGCGCCAGCAGCCCGGGACAGGGGGCGAGTGGTCAAGAGACCCAGTACTTC.

The V and J genes are TRBV3-1 (or the pseudogene TRBV3-2) and TRBJ1-5; D is undetermined. The germline V and J ends were trimmed by 8 bases and 4 bases, with 12 bases remaining between them. Germline CDR1 LGHDT, CDR2 YNNKEL (reference sequence). This CDR3 is built from 13 residues. In nucleotides, the CDR3 is TGTGCCAGCGGAATAAACAGAAATCAGCCCCAGCATTTT. It encodes CASGINRNQPQHF.

This clone appeared a single time. The CDR3 is CASSLTMGGHTGELFF. The CDR3, as DNA: TGTGCCAGCAGTCTAACGATGGGGGGACACACCGGGGAGCTGTTTTTT. V usage is TRBV6-2 or TRBV6-3 and J usage is TRBJ2-2; tentatively, D is TRBD2 (6 bases). V was pared by 5 bases and J by 3 bases, with 16 bases between. The germline V gene encodes CDR1 MNHEY and CDR2 SVGEGT. CDR3 length equals 16 residues.

The chain employs TRBV2 and TRBJ2-5; 7 nucleotides align to TRBD2. The CDR3 consists of 14 residues. Trimming cost V 6 bases and J 1 base; bases outside gene matches: 5. In germline, CDR1 is SNHLY, CDR2 FYNNEI. CDR3 amino acids: CASSPGLVQETQYF. Written as DNA, the CDR3 is TGTGCCAGCAGCCCCGGACTAGTCCAAGAGACCCAGTACTTC.

The rearrangement joins TRBV28 to TRBJ1-1; D not resolved. Germline CDR1 MDHEN, CDR2 SYDVKM. Trimming removed 5 bases at V and 1 base at J, with 2 bases between. CDR3 size: 11 residues. In DNA, the CDR3 is TGTGCCAGCAGTCGGAACACTGAAGCTTTCTTT. As protein: CASSRNTEAFF.